Following are 17 T cell receptor beta chains from one sample sequenced in a study of T cells in localized non-small cell lung cancer. Libraries were prepared by immunoSEQ multiplex PCR; TCRdb keeps only in-frame clonotypes and omits some of them. Of approximately 30,000 clones listed, nearly 80% are singletons. Sequencing used peripheral blood, obtained before any cancer treatment. Receptors originate from a male donor aged 60 or older with stage II squamous cell lung carcinoma.

This chain joins TRBV7-2 and TRBJ2-7; a weak D match, TRBD2 (5 bases). CDR3 size: 15 residues. CDR1 and CDR2 (germline): SGHTA, FQGNSA. V lost 3 bases and J 2 bases, leaving 14 bases between the germline ends. Here the CDR3 reads CASSFRGTFTYEQYF. The CDR3 coding sequence is TGTGCCAGCAGCTTCCGGGGAACGTTTACCTACGAGCAGTACTTC.

This clone showed up just once. The chain joins TRBV7-3 to TRBJ2-2; the D call may be TRBD1 or TRBD2 (6 bases each). Trimming took off 1 base at V and 4 bases at J, with 13 bases between the two ends. The V gene's germline CDR1 is SGHTA and CDR2 FQGTGA. The CDR3 consists of 16 residues. In DNA, the CDR3 is TGTGCCAGCAGCTTAAGGTTGGGGGGCGGCACCGGGGAGCTGTTTTTT. Protein sequence: CASSLRLGGGTGELFF.

The V call is TRBV5-1, the J call TRBJ1-4; the D is unclear. This CDR3 region has 17 residues. V was shortened by 0 bases and J by 8 bases, with 20 bases between the two germline ends. Germline V gene lookup returns CDR1 SGHRS and CDR2 YFSETQ. CDR3 coding DNA: TGCGCCAGCAGCTTGGACCCGGGAACGGGGATGAGAGAAAAACTGTTTTTT. Protein product: CASSLDPGTGMREKLFF. The full variable domain, with the rest looked up from reference TRBV5-1 and TRBJ1-4, is KAGVTQTPRYLIKTRGQQVTLSCSPISGHRSVSWYQQTPGQGLQFLFEYFSETQRNKGNFPGRFSGRQFSNSRSEMNVSTLELGDSALYLCASSLDPGTGMREKLFFGSGTQLSVL.

CDR3 sequence: CASSFSSTYEQYF. The DNA of the CDR3 is TGTGCCAGCAGTTTCTCCTCAACCTACGAGCAGTACTTC. The gene calls are TRBV27 and TRBJ2-7; D gene ambiguous. The CDR3 totals 13 residues. Per the germline V gene, CDR1 is MNHEY and CDR2 is SMNVEV (reference sequence). V dropped 3 bases and J dropped 2 bases, with 8 bases sitting between them.

This rearrangement joins TRBV7-6 to TRBJ2-5; D ambiguous. V lost 4 bases and J 4 bases, leaving 16 bases between the germline ends. CDR3 size: 15 residues. The germline V gene has CDR1 SGHVS and CDR2 FNYEAQ. The CDR3 bases are TGTGCCAGCAGCTCTCAAGCGAGAGGTTCAGAGACCCAGTACTTC. Residues: CASSSQARGSETQYF.

The chain uses TRBV5-4 and TRBJ2-1; 12 bases align to TRBD2. There are 17 residues in the CDR3. The V segment lost 4 bases and the J segment 2 bases; nucleotides outside the gene matches: 7. Per the germline V gene, CDR1 is SGHNT and CDR2 is YYREEE (reference sequence). CDR3 sequence reads: CASSATASGGAYNEQFF. The CDR3 region has the DNA TGTGCCAGCAGCGCAACGGCTAGCGGGGGGGCCTACAATGAGCAGTTCTTC.

This clone is medium-sized within its sample. This chain joins TRBV14 and TRBJ1-1; 8 bases match TRBD1. Germline V gene lookup returns CDR1 SGHDN and CDR2 FVKESK. The CDR3 spans 15 residues. The ends lost 4 bases at V and 1 base at J; junction bases unmatched: 5. CDR3 nucleotides: TGTGCCAGCAGCCCCAGGACAGGGTGGAACACTGAAGCTTTCTTT. Amino acid sequence: CASSPRTGWNTEAFF.

The chain links TRBV5-8 to TRBJ2-5; D not resolved. Between the trimmed V and J ends, which lost 6 bases and 5 bases, there was a span of 8 bases. The CDR3 contains 11 residues. The germline V gene encodes CDR1 SGHTS and CDR2 YDEGEE. CDR3 in DNA: TGTGCCAGCACCCTCCGGGAGACCCAGTACTTC. The encoded protein is CASTLRETQYF.

The J gene is TRBJ1-3, the V gene TRBV6-1; TRBD1 might be the D (5 bases). Germline V gives CDR1 MNHNS, CDR2 SASEGT. V lost 6 bases and J 4 bases, leaving 13 bases between the germline ends. This CDR3 is 14 amino acids long. The CDR3 here is CASRPQGPGNTIYF. The CDR3 DNA follows: TGTGCCAGCAGACCGCAGGGACCCGGAAACACCATATATTTT.

The chain is built from TRBV7-2 and TRBJ2-7; 7 bases align to TRBD1. The junction had 5 bases not matched to a gene; V was cut back by 3 bases and J by 3 bases. Germline CDR1 SGHTA, CDR2 FQGNSA. The CDR3 length is 14 residues. The CDR3 sequence: CASSFRDSLYEQYF. Written as DNA, the CDR3 is TGTGCCAGCAGCTTTAGGGACAGTCTCTACGAGCAGTACTTC.

This clone is labeled medium-sized (0.01 to 0.1%). J is TRBJ1-5 and V is TRBV5-6; 9 positions agree with TRBD1. Trimming at V came to 2 bases and at J to 7 bases, leaving 7 bases not matched to a gene. Germline CDR1 reads SGHDT; CDR2 reads YYEEEE. The CDR3 is 15 amino acids. The CDR3 DNA sequence: TGTGCCAGCAGCTTTGCGGGACAGGGCAGGCAGCCCCAGCATTTT. It specifies CASSFAGQGRQPQHF.

Written as DNA, the CDR3 is TGCGCCAGCAGCTTGGAGTTGGGAGGCGAGCAGTACTTC. Its protein is CASSLELGGEQYF. The chain uses TRBV5-1 and TRBJ2-7, with D possibly being TRBD2 (6 bases). The CDR3 sequence is 13 residues long. Germline loops: CDR1 SGHRS, CDR2 YFSETQ. Trimming pared 0 bases from V and 6 bases from J, leaving 10 bases between.

The genes are TRBV29-1 and TRBJ2-3; D might be TRBD1 (6 bases). Germline values: CDR1 SQVTM, CDR2 ANQGSEA. The length of the CDR3 is 14 residues. Trimming left V 5 bases short and J 0 bases short, with 12 bases between. The chain's CDR3 is CSVYRQVSTDTQYF. The CDR3 coding sequence is TGCAGCGTTTACAGACAGGTTAGCACAGATACGCAGTATTTT.

The CDR3 nucleotides are TGCGCCAGCAGCCTCAGCGGGTTCGCAGATACGCAGTATTTT. It specifies CASSLSGFADTQYF. This chain connects TRBV5-1 to TRBJ2-3; tentative D call: TRBD2 (6 bases). This CDR3 has 14 amino acids. CDR1 and CDR2 (germline): SGHRS, YFSETQ. V was cut by 4 bases and J by 4 bases, with 13 bases left in between.

The J gene is TRBJ2-1, the V gene TRBV7-2; possibly TRBD2 for D (6 bases). CDR1 SGHTA and CDR2 FQGNSA come from the germline V gene. The CDR3 runs 16 residues. Trimming removed 5 bases from V and 4 bases from J, with 18 bases in between. For the CDR3, the DNA is TGTGCCAGCAGCCCGGGAGTAGACACACTATACAATGAGCAGTTCTTC. Translated: CASSPGVDTLYNEQFF.

The chain couples TRBV28 to TRBJ1-1; tentatively, D is TRBD1 (5 bases). The V end was cut by 2 bases, the J end by 3 bases, with 13 bases between. CDR1 and CDR2 from the germline V gene are MDHEN and SYDVKM. The CDR3 totals 15 residues. The CDR3 is CASSLGGGWDTEAFF. CDR3 coding DNA: TGTGCCAGCAGTTTAGGCGGGGGGTGGGACACTGAAGCTTTCTTT.

The chain carries TRBV5-8 and TRBJ1-5; no clear D gene. Trimming cost V 1 base and J 0 bases, with 11 bases left between them. Germline V gives CDR1 SGHTS, CDR2 YDEGEE. This CDR3 spans 16 amino acids. As DNA, the CDR3 is TGTGCCAGCAGCTTGAAGGGCTACTATAGCAATCAGCCCCAGCATTTT. Its protein product is CASSLKGYYSNQPQHF.